These 18 T cell receptor beta chains came from one sample sequenced in a study of shared clonotypes between healthy human individuals. Clones were sequenced by immunoSEQ multiplex PCR, and TCRdb holds only the in-frame ones, with some missing. There are approximately 2,200,000 clones in the sample; 85% to 95% occur only once, and under 2% lies in the top ten. CD45RO negativity and positive selection for CCR7 defined naive CD8 cells, a population that excluded terminally differentiated effector memory CD45RA+ cells. Source material: naive CD8+ T cells from PBMCs. The source is a man aged 18 to 29 in good health. Some clones in this sample may be carry-over from other donors' samples.

V is TRBV7-9 and J is TRBJ1-1; no firm D call. V shed 1 base and J shed 1 base, with 10 bases lying between them. CDR1 and CDR2 (germline): SEHNR, FQNEAQ (reference sequence). This CDR3 has 15 residues. CDR3 nucleotides: TGTGCCAGCAGCTTAGACCCGGGTAGGAACACTGAAGCTTTCTTT. Amino acid sequence: CASSLDPGRNTEAFF.

This chain connects TRBV9 to TRBJ2-1; 7 nucleotides match TRBD1. This CDR3 contains 14 residues. Germline CDR1 is SGDLS and CDR2 is YYNGEE. After removal of 3 bases from V and 7 bases from J, the junction contained 7 bases not matched to a gene. DNA for the CDR3: TGTGCCAGCAGCGGATCGACAGGGAATAATGAGCAGTTCTTC. It translates to CASSGSTGNNEQFF. The whole variable domain, filled in from reference TRBV9 and TRBJ2-1, reads DSGVTQTPKHLITATGQRVTLRCSPRSGDLSVYWYQQSLDQGLQFLIQYYNGEERAKGNILERFSAQQFPDLHSELNLSSLELGDSALYFCASSGSTGNNEQFFGPGTRLTVL.

This chain's CDR3 is CASSPHPKRDWQETQYF. CDR3 DNA sequence: TGTGCCAGCAGCCCCCACCCAAAGCGGGATTGGCAAGAGACCCAGTACTTC. The chain couples TRBV11-2 to TRBJ2-5, with TRBD2 identical over 7 bases. CDR3 length equals 17 residues. J was trimmed by 2 bases and V by 5 bases; bases with no gene match: 14. The V gene's germline CDR1 is SGHAT and CDR2 FQNNGV.

J is TRBJ2-7 and V is TRBV28; weak D call: TRBD2 (6 bases). The V gene's germline CDR1 is MDHEN and CDR2 SYDVKM. V was shortened by 4 bases and J by 0 bases, with 16 bases between the two germline ends. The CDR3 length is 16 residues. The CDR3, as DNA: TGTGCCAGCAGTTCCCCCGGAGGGTCGAGCTCCTACGAGCAGTACTTC. It codes for CASSSPGGSSSYEQYF.

J is TRBJ1-5 and V is TRBV28; possibly TRBD1 for D (6 bases). The V end lost 6 bases, the J end lost 2 bases, and 20 bases lay between the germline ends. The CDR3 runs 17 residues. Germline CDR1 MDHEN, CDR2 SYDVKM. CDR3 sequence reads: CASSLRTVYLGNQPQHF. CDR3 nucleotide sequence: TGTGCCAGCAGCTTAAGGACAGTTTACCTGGGCAATCAGCCCCAGCATTTT.

This rearrangement joins TRBV7-9 to TRBJ2-7; D unresolved. Germline CDR1 is SEHNR and CDR2 is FQNEAQ (reference sequence). V was pared by 5 bases and J by 4 bases, with 9 bases between. This CDR3 has 12 amino acids. DNA of the CDR3: TGTGCCAGCAGCCGAATCCTATACGAGCAGTACTTC. This translates into CASSRILYEQYF.

This sequence joins TRBV19 and TRBJ1-1; 7 bases are shared with TRBD1. The germline CDR1 and CDR2 sequences are LNHDA and SQIVND (reference sequence). This CDR3 is 14 amino acids long. Trimming took 9 bases from V and 3 from J; bases not matched to a gene: 10. The CDR3 nucleotides read TGTGCCAGCAATTGGGGGACAGTTTACACTGAAGCTTTCTTT. It is translated as CASNWGTVYTEAFF.

About this clone itself: Other DNA variants within this sample encode the same CDR3. The chain employs TRBV6-5 and TRBJ2-2; D not certain. Germline CDR1 is MNHEY and CDR2 is SVGAGI. The CDR3 extends over 13 amino acids. The V end was cut by 6 bases, the J end by 4 bases, with 9 bases between. CDR3 nucleotides: TGTGCCAGCAGCCCTACATCCACCGGGGAGCTGTTTTTT. Encoded protein: CASSPTSTGELFF.

The rearrangement links TRBV11-2 to TRBJ2-7; 10 bases fit TRBD2. There are 19 residues in the CDR3. The ends lost 1 base at V and 5 bases at J; junction bases unmatched: 17. Germline values: CDR1 SGHAT, CDR2 FQNNGV. This chain's CDR3 is CASSLVRLAGVGGSNEQYF. As DNA, the CDR3 is TGTGCCAGCAGCTTAGTTCGGCTAGCGGGAGTAGGTGGGTCGAACGAGCAGTACTTC.

V gene TRBV19 combines with J gene TRBJ1-5; 9 bases agree with TRBD1. V lost 3 bases to trimming and J lost 2 bases; unmatched junction nucleotides: 5. In germline, CDR1 is LNHDA, CDR2 SQIVND (reference sequence). This CDR3 has 16 amino acids. In DNA form, the CDR3 reads TGTGCCAGTAGTATCACAGGGGGCCGGGGCAATCAGCCCCAGCATTTT. This gives the protein CASSITGGRGNQPQHF.

This chain uses TRBV4-1 with TRBJ2-1, with D possibly TRBD1 on 5 matching bases. With 4 bases removed from V and 6 bases from J, the gap between germline ends came to 16 bases. CDR1 MGHRA and CDR2 YSYEKL come from the germline V gene. The CDR3 is 15 amino acids. In nucleotides, the CDR3 is TGCGCCAGCAGCCCCGGACAACCCAACCTCAATGAGCAGTTCTTC. Protein sequence: CASSPGQPNLNEQFF.

The CDR3 nucleotides read TGCGCCAGCAGCCAAGATCAAGAGGGGATAAGCACTGAAGCTTTCTTT. The encoded protein is CASSQDQEGISTEAFF. The rearrangement links TRBV4-1 to TRBJ1-1, with a possible D match to TRBD1 (5 bases). V was shortened by 0 bases and J by 4 bases, with 15 bases between the two germline ends. The CDR3 consists of 16 residues. The V gene's germline CDR1 is MGHRA and CDR2 YSYEKL.

The chain uses TRBV11-1 and TRBJ1-2; possibly TRBD1 for D (6 bases). CDR3 length: 15 amino acids. V lost 5 bases to trimming and J lost 3 bases, with 16 bases between them. From germline, CDR1 is SGHAT and CDR2 FQDESV (reference sequence). CDR3 sequence: CASSKETGIDYGYTF. Written as DNA, the CDR3 is TGTGCCAGCAGCAAAGAGACAGGTATCGACTATGGCTACACCTTC.

This clone was seen only once. The chain couples TRBV13 to TRBJ2-7; no definite D call. The CDR3 loop spans 14 amino acids. V lost 4 bases, J lost 0 bases, and 10 bases lay in between. The V gene's germline CDR1 is PRHDT and CDR2 FYEKMQ (reference sequence). CDR3 nucleotide sequence: TGTGCCAGCAGCTACGGGTCAAGCTCCTACGAGCAGTACTTC. It specifies CASSYGSSSYEQYF.

The V call is TRBV11-2, the J call TRBJ1-2; D unclear. The CDR3 length is 13 residues. From germline, CDR1 is SGHAT and CDR2 FQNNGV. Trimming removed 4 bases from V and 2 bases from J, with 8 bases in between. CDR3 nucleotides: TGTGCCAGCAGCTCCCCCAGGAACTATGGCTACACCTTC. Translating gives CASSSPRNYGYTF.

As regards this clone: Additional DNA sequences in this sample encode the identical CDR3. The V call is TRBV27, the J call TRBJ2-7; D not certain. The V and J ends lost 8 bases and 0 bases respectively, with 8 bases between them. The germline gives CDR1 MNHEY, CDR2 SMNVEV (reference sequence). The CDR3 loop spans 12 amino acids. CDR3: CASAPSSYEQYF. Written as DNA, the CDR3 is TGTGCCAGCGCTCCCTCCTCCTACGAGCAGTACTTC.

The J gene is TRBJ2-1, the V gene TRBV9; D is unclear. The length of the CDR3 is 13 residues. Germline V gene sequence: CDR1 SGDLS, CDR2 YYNGEE. V was clipped by 0 bases and J by 5 bases, with 6 bases between them. CDR3 in amino acids: CASSVGNHNEQFF. In DNA, the CDR3 is TGTGCCAGCAGCGTAGGGAACCACAATGAGCAGTTCTTC. Variable domain in full (rest from reference TRBV9 and TRBJ2-1): DSGVTQTPKHLITATGQRVTLRCSPRSGDLSVYWYQQSLDQGLQFLIQYYNGEERAKGNILERFSAQQFPDLHSELNLSSLELGDSALYFCASSVGNHNEQFFGPGTRLTVL.

V is TRBV5-4 and J is TRBJ2-7, with D tentatively TRBD1 (5 bases). Germline V lookup: CDR1 SGHNT, CDR2 YYREEE (reference sequence). V was shortened by 3 bases and J by 2 bases, with 9 bases between the two germline ends. The CDR3 is 13 amino acids. CDR3 region: CASSSTDPYEQYF. CDR3 coding DNA: TGTGCCAGCAGCTCGACAGATCCCTACGAGCAGTACTTC.